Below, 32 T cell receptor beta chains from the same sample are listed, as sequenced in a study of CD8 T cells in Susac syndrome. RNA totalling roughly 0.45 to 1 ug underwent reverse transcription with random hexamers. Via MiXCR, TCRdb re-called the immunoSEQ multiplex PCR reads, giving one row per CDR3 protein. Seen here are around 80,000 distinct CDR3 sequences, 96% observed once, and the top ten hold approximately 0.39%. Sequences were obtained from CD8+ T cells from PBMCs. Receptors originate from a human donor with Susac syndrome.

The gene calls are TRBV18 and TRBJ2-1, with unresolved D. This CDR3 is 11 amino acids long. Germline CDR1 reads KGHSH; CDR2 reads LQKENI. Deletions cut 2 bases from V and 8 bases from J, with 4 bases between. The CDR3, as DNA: TGTGCCAGCTCACCAAACTATGAGCAGTTCTTC. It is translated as CASSPNYEQFF. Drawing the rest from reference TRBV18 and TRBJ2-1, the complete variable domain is NAGVMQNPRHLVRRRGQEARLRCSPMKGHSHVYWYRQLPEEGLKFMVYLQKENIIDESGMPKERFSAEFPKEGPSILRIQQVVRGDSAAYFCASSPNYEQFFGPGTRLTVL.

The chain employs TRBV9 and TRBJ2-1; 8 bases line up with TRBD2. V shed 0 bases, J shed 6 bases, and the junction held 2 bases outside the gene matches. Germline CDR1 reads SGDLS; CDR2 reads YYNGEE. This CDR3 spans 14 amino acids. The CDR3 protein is CASSVAGTSNEQFF. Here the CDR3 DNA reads TGTGCCAGCAGCGTAGCAGGGACTAGCAATGAGCAGTTCTTC. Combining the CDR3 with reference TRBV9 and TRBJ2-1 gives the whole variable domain DSGVTQTPKHLITATGQRVTLRCSPRSGDLSVYWYQQSLDQGLQFLIQYYNGEERAKGNILERFSAQQFPDLHSELNLSSLELGDSALYFCASSVAGTSNEQFFGPGTRLTVL.

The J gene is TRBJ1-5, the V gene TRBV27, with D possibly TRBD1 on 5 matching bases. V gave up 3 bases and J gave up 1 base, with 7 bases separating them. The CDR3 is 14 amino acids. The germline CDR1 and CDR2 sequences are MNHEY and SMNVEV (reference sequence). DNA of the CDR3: TGTGCCAGCAGTTTTGGGGGGAGCAATCAGCCCCAGCATTTT. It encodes CASSFGGSNQPQHF.

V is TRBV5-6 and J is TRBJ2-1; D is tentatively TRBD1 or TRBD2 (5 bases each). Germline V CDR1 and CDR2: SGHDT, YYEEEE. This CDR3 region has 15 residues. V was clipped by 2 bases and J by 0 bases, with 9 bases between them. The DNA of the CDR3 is TGTGCCAGCAGCTTCGCAGGGAGCTCCTACAATGAGCAGTTCTTC. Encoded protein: CASSFAGSSYNEQFF. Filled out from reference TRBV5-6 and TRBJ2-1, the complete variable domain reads DAGVTQSPTHLIKTRGQQVTLRCSPKSGHDTVSWYQQALGQGPQFIFQYYEEEERQRGNFPDRFSGHQFPNYSSELNVNALLLGDSALYLCASSFAGSSYNEQFFGPGTRLTVL.

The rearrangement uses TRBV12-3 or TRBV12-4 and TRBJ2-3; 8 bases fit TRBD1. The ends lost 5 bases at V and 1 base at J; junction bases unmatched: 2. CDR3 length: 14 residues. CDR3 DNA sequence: TGTGCCAGCAGTGCGGGACAGGGCACAGATACGCAGTATTTT. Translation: CASSAGQGTDTQYF.

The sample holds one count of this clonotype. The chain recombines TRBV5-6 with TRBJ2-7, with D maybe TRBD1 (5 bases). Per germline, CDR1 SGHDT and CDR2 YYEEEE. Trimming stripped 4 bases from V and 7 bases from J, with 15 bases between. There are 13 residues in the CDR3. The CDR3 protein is CASSLTDPMEQYF. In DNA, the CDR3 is TGTGCCAGCAGCCTGACAGATCCGATGGAGCAGTACTTC.

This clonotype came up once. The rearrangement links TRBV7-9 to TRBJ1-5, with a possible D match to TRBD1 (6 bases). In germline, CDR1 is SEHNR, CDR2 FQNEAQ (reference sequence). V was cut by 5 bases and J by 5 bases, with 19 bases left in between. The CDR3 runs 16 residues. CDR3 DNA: TGTGCCAGCAGCGACTCTGGACAGACTCTTCATCAGCCCCAGCATTTT. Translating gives CASSDSGQTLHQPQHF.

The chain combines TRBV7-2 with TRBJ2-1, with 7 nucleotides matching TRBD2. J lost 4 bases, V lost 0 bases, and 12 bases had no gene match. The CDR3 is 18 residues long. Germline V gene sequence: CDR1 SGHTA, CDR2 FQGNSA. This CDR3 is CASSLAAIRDYHYNEQFF. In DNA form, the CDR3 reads TGTGCCAGCAGCTTAGCGGCGATTCGGGACTACCATTACAATGAGCAGTTCTTC.

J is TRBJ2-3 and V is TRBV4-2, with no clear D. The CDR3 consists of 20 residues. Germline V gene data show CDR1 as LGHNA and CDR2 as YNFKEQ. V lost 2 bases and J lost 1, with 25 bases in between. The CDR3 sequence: CASSQIFVDPTPWGTDTQYF. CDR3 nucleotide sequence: TGTGCCAGCAGCCAAATTTTTGTAGATCCTACACCTTGGGGCACAGATACGCAGTATTTT.

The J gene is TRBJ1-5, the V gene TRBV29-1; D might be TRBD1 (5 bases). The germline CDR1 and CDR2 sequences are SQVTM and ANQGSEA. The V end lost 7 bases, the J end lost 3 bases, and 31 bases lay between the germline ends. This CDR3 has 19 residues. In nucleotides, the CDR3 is TGCAGCGGCTGCCGGGGCACTCAGTACGGGTGGTCTCCCAATCAGCCCCAGCATTTT. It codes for CSGCRGTQYGWSPNQPQHF.

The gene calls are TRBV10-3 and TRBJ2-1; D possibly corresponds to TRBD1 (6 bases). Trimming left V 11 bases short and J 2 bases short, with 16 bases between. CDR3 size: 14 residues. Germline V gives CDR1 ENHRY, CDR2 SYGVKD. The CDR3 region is CAAIQGRTYNEQFF. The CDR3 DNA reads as TGTGCCGCCATACAGGGTAGGACCTACAATGAGCAGTTCTTC.

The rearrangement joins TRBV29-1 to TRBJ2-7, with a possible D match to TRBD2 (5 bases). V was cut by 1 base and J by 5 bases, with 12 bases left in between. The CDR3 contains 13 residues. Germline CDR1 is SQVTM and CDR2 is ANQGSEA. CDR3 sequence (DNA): TGCAGCGTTGAAGGTGGCAGCGGCGACGAGCAGTACTTC. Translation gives CSVEGGSGDEQYF.

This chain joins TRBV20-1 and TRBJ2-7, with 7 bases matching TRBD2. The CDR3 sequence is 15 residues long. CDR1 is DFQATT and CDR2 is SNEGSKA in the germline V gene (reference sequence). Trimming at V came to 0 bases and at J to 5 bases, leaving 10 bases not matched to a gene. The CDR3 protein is CSARDTSAGSDEQYF. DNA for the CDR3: TGCAGTGCTAGAGATACTAGCGCTGGATCGGACGAGCAGTACTTC.

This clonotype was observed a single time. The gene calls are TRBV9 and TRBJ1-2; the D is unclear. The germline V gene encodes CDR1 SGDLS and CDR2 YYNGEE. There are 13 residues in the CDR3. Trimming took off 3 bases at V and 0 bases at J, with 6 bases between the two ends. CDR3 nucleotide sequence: TGTGCCAGCAGCGCCAACCCTAACTATGGCTACACCTTC. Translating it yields CASSANPNYGYTF.

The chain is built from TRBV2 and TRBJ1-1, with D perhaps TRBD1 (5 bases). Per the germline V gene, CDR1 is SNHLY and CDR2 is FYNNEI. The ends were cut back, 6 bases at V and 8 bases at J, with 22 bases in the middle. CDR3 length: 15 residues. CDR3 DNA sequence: TGTGCCAGCAGGGGGGATAGTCCCGGGCGCCAAGAAGCTTTCTTT. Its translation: CASRGDSPGRQEAFF.

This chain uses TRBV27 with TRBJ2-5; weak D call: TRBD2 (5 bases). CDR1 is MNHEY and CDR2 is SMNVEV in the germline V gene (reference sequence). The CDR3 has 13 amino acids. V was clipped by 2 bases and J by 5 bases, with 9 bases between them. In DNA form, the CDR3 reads TGTGCCAGCAGTTTAGGGGTAGCGGAGACCCAGTACTTC. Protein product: CASSLGVAETQYF.

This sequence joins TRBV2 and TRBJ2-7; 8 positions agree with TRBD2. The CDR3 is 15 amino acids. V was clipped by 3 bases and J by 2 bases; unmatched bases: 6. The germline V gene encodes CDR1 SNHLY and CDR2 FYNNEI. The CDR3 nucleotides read TGTGCCAGCAGTGATCGGGGGGGAGCGCCCTACGAGCAGTACGTC. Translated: CASSDRGGAPYEQYV.

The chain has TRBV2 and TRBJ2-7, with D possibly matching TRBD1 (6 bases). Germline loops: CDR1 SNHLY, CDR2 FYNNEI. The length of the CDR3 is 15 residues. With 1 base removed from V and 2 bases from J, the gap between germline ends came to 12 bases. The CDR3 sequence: CASSEGTGFTYEQYV. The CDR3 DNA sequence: TGTGCCAGCAGTGAAGGAACAGGGTTCACCTACGAGCAGTACGTC.

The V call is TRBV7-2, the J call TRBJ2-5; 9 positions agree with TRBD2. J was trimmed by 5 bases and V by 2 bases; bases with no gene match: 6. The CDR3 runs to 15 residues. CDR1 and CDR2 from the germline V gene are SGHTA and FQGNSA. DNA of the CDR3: TGTGCCAGCAGCTTAACCCCGGGACTAGCTGAGACCCAGTACTTC. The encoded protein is CASSLTPGLAETQYF. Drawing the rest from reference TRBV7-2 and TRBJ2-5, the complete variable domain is GAGVSQSPSNKVTEKGKDVELRCDPISGHTALYWYRQSLGQGLEFLIYFQGNSAPDKSGLPSDRFSAERTGGSVSTLTIQRTQQEDSAVYLCASSLTPGLAETQYFGPGTRLLVL.

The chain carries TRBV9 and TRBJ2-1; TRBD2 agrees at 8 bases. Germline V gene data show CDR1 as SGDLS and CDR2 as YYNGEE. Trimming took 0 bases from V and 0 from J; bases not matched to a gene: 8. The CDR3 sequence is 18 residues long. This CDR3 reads CASSVASSGGPSYNEQFF. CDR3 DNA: TGTGCCAGCAGCGTAGCTTCCAGCGGGGGTCCCTCCTACAATGAGCAGTTCTTC. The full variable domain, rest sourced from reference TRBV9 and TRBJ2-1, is DSGVTQTPKHLITATGQRVTLRCSPRSGDLSVYWYQQSLDQGLQFLIQYYNGEERAKGNILERFSAQQFPDLHSELNLSSLELGDSALYFCASSVASSGGPSYNEQFFGPGTRLTVL.

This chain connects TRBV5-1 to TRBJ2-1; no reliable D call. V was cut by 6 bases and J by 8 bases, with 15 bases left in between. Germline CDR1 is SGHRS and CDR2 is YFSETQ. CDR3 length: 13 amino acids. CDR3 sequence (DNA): TGCGCCAGCACGGAGACACCTTCCGATGAGCAGTTCTTC. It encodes CASTETPSDEQFF.

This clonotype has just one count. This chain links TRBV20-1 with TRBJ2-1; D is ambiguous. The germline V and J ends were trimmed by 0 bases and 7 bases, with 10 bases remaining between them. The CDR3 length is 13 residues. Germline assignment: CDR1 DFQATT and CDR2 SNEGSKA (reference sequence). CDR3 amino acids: CSARDWVGNEQFF. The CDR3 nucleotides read TGCAGTGCTAGAGATTGGGTGGGAAATGAGCAGTTCTTC.

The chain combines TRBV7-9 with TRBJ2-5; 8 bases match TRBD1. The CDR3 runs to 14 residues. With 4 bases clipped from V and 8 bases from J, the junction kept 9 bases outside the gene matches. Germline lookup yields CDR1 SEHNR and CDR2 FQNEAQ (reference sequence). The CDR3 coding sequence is TGTGCCAGCAGCTCCCAGGGGGCGGAGGGTACCCAGTACTTC. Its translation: CASSSQGAEGTQYF.

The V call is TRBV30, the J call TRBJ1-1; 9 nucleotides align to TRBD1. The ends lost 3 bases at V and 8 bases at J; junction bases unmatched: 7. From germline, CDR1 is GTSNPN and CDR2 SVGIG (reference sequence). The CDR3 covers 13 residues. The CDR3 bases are TGTGCCTGGAGGAGGGGGACAGGGTTAGAAGCTTTCTTT. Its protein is CAWRRGTGLEAFF.

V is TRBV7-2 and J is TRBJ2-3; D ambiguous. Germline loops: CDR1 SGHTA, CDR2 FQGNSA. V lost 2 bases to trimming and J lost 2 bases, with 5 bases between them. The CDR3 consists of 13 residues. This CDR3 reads CASSLYLTDTQYF. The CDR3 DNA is TGTGCCAGCAGCTTATACCTCACAGATACGCAGTATTTT.

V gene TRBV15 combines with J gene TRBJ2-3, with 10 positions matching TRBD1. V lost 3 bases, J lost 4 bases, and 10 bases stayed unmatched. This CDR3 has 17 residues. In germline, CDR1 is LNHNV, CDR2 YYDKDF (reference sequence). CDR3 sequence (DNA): TGTGCCACCAGCAGCCCTCGGGACAGGGGCTACGCAGATACGCAGTATTTT. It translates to CATSSPRDRGYADTQYF.

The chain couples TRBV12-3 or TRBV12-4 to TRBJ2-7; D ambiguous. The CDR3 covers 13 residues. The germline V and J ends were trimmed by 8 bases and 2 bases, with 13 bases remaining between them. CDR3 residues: CASSPSQTYEQYF. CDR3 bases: TGTGCCAGCTCCCCGAGCCAGACCTACGAGCAGTACTTC.

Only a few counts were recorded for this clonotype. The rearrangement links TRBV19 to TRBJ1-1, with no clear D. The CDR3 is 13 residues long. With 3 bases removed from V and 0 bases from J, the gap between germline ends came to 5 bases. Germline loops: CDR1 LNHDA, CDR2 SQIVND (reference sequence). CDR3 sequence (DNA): TGTGCCAGTAGTATTTCCCTGAACACTGAAGCTTTCTTT. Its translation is CASSISLNTEAFF.

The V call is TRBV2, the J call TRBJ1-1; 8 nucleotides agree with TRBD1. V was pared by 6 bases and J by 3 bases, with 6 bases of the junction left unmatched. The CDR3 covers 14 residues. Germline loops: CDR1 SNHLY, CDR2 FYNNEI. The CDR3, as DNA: TGTGCCAGCAGAAGCAGGGGGCTGGACACTGAAGCTTTCTTT. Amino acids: CASRSRGLDTEAFF.

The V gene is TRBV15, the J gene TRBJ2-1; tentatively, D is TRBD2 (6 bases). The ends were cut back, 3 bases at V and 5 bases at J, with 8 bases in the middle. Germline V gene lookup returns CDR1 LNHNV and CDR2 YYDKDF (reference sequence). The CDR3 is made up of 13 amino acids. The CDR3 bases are TGTGCCACCAGCAGTCGGAGGGACAATGAGCAGTTCTTC. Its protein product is CATSSRRDNEQFF.

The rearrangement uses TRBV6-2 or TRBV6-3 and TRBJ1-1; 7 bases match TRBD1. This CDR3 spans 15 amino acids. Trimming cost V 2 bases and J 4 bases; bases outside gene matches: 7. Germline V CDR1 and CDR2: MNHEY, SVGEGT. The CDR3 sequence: CASSYAPQGSTEAFF. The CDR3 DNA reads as TGTGCCAGCAGTTACGCACCACAGGGGTCCACTGAAGCTTTCTTT.

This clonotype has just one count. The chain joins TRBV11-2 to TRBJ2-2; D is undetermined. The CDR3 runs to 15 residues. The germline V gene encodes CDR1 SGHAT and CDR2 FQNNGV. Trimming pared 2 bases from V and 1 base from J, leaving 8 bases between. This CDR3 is CASSLRFQNTGELFF. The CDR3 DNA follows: TGTGCCAGCAGCTTAAGGTTTCAGAACACCGGGGAGCTGTTTTTT.